This T cell receptor (beta chain) stems from a study of early T cells in non-severe SARS-CoV-2 infection. Study-level background: Alpha and beta chains were unpaired, from unsorted whole-blood bulk RNA.

The study's findings and limits: CD4 and private specificities were missed by VDJdb matching, which favored anti-spike CD8 responses.

Unique molecular identifiers (one per individual cDNA molecule) were attached. TCRdb reanalysed the 5' RACE reads using MiXCR and keeps one entry per CDR3 protein. The sample carries 70,000 to 95,000 distinct CDR3 sequences, 14% recorded once. The J segment lost 5 bases and the V segment lost 8 bases, leaving 14 bases of the junction unmatched. The germline gives CDR1 LNHDA, CDR2 SQIVND (reference sequence). This CDR3 has 15 amino acids. To note about this clonotype: Antigen: not known.

The TCR was taken from an adult who was a healthcare worker with PCR-confirmed SARS-CoV-2 infection or an uninfected control (not recorded which). The chain combines TRBV19 with TRBJ2-7, with 8 bases identical to TRBD1. The specimen sequenced was whole blood. The DNA of the CDR3 is TGTGCCAGTGGACCTGGAAAAGGGACAGGCGACGAGCAGTACTTC. This translates into CASGPGKGTGDEQYF.